A single sample gave rise to the 10 T cell receptor beta chains below, sequenced in a study of radiation and T cells in renal cell carcinoma. Profiling relied on immunoSEQ multiplex PCR, and the TCRdb table lists in-frame clones only, not all of them. This table has tens of thousands of clones, about 80% appearing once. Time point: blood 2 weeks post-SBRT. As to treatment: 15 Gy SBRT to primary tumor, nephrectomy 4 weeks later. The material sequenced was blood, taken from a patient whose treatment included radiotherapy and nephrectomy. The receptors here all came from a woman in her 70s with renal cell carcinoma.

The chain has TRBV7-8 and TRBJ2-1, with TRBD2 as a possible D gene (6 bases). The V end was cut by 1 base, the J end by 10 bases, with 14 bases between. This CDR3 has 14 residues. The germline gives CDR1 SGHVS, CDR2 FQNEAQ. The CDR3, as DNA: TGTGCCAGCAGCTTAGGGGACTCGGTTGGCGAGCAGTTCTTC. It is translated as CASSLGDSVGEQFF.

V and J are TRBV7-8 and TRBJ2-7; D is perhaps TRBD1 (6 bases). The CDR3 contains 13 residues. The V gene's germline CDR1 is SGHVS and CDR2 FQNEAQ. The germline V and J ends were trimmed by 4 bases and 5 bases, with 12 bases remaining between them. The CDR3 sequence is CASSSNRVHEQYF. The CDR3, as DNA: TGTGCCAGCAGCTCGAACAGGGTCCACGAGCAGTACTTC.

The rearrangement uses TRBV4-1 and TRBJ2-2, with D possibly being TRBD2 (6 bases). Germline V gene data show CDR1 as MGHRA and CDR2 as YSYEKL. This CDR3 comprises 14 residues. Trimming took off 1 base at V and 6 bases at J, with 9 bases between the two ends. CDR3 sequence reads: CASSQVGGPGELFF. The CDR3 DNA sequence: TGCGCCAGCAGCCAAGTGGGAGGACCCGGGGAGCTGTTTTTT.

Regarding this clone: This CDR3 is also generated by other DNA sequences in the sample. The V gene is TRBV6-5, the J gene TRBJ1-1; D is unresolved. CDR1 MNHEY and CDR2 SVGAGI come from the germline V gene. The CDR3 has 14 amino acids. V lost 5 bases and J lost 1, with 11 bases in between. Here the CDR3 DNA reads TGTGCCAGCAGTGCACGGACGGGGAACACTGAAGCTTTCTTT. Translating it yields CASSARTGNTEAFF.

The chain has TRBV2 and TRBJ1-1; TRBD1 is a possible D gene (5 bases). Germline-derived CDR1 and CDR2 are SNHLY and FYNNEI. The CDR3 is 14 residues long. V shed 4 bases and J shed 6 bases, with 15 bases lying between them. In DNA form, the CDR3 reads TGTGCCAGCAGTGGGGAATATGGGGGGGCTGAAGCTTTCTTT. Encoded protein: CASSGEYGGAEAFF.

This clone was seen only a few times. J is TRBJ2-1 and V is TRBV4-1; 8 nucleotides agree with TRBD1. This CDR3 spans 17 amino acids. Trimming removed 3 bases from V and 5 bases from J; junction bases left unmatched: 12. CDR1 is MGHRA and CDR2 is YSYEKL in the germline V gene. This CDR3 reads CASSQDITGGIDNEQFF. For the CDR3, the DNA is TGCGCCAGCAGCCAGGATATAACAGGGGGAATCGACAATGAGCAGTTCTTC.

CDR3 sequence (DNA): TGTGCCAGCTCACCAGGGTCATCGGGCGGCTATGGCTACACCTTC. Protein: CASSPGSSGGYGYTF. The chain joins TRBV18 to TRBJ1-2; D ambiguous. Germline CDR1 reads KGHSH; CDR2 reads LQKENI. The CDR3 contains 15 residues. The V end was cut by 2 bases, the J end by 4 bases, with 14 bases between.

The chain has TRBV7-7 and TRBJ2-3; the match to TRBD2 covers 8 bases. Germline-derived CDR1 and CDR2 are SSHAT and FNYEAQ (reference sequence). This CDR3 is built from 14 residues. The V and J ends lost 1 base and 6 bases, in that order; junction bases with no gene match: 3. This CDR3 reads CASSLGLAGDTQYF. The CDR3 coding sequence is TGTGCCAGCAGCTTAGGATTAGCGGGGGATACGCAGTATTTT.

This clone came up a few times. The J gene is TRBJ2-7, the V gene TRBV27; D not resolved. The CDR3 contains 13 residues. V was pared by 3 bases and J by 4 bases, with 10 bases between. Germline V gives CDR1 MNHEY, CDR2 SMNVEV (reference sequence). CDR3 nucleotide sequence: TGTGCCAGCAGTTTCGGGCTCGGGTACGAGCAGTACTTC. Amino acids: CASSFGLGYEQYF.

The chain uses TRBV6-5 and TRBJ2-7, with D maybe TRBD2 (7 bases). CDR3 length: 15 amino acids. The V end was cut by 0 bases, the J end by 5 bases, with 14 bases between. CDR1 is MNHEY, CDR2 SVGAGI, per germline. The CDR3 DNA reads as TGTGCCAGCAGTTACTCAACGGGGGGCTTGGACGAGCAGTACTTC. Translated: CASSYSTGGLDEQYF.